This TCR beta chain was documented in a study of CD8 T cell repertoires and HIV-1 epitope variants. Across the whole study: Tested: three Gag epitope families, Nef HW9 and YT9.

CDR3 length: 16 amino acids. The germline gives CDR1 SGDLS, CDR2 YYNGEE. J was trimmed by 5 bases and V by 4 bases; bases with no gene match: 11. For this clone: Its target is unknown.

Produced via immunoSEQ multiplex PCR; TCRdb's table is partial and in-frame only. The sample records about 2,600 clones, around 61% being singletons. The material sequenced was cultured CD8+ T cells derived from PBMCs. The rearrangement uses TRBV9 and TRBJ2-2, with 7 bases that match TRBD1. The TCR comes from a male donor with HIV. CDR3 protein: CASSLPPGGETGELFF. The CDR3 DNA reads as TGTGCCAGCAGCTTACCCCCAGGGGGAGAGACCGGGGAGCTGTTTTTT. Variable domain in full (rest from reference TRBV9 and TRBJ2-2): DSGVTQTPKHLITATGQRVTLRCSPRSGDLSVYWYQQSLDQGLQFLIQYYNGEERAKGNILERFSAQQFPDLHSELNLSSLELGDSALYFCASSLPPGGETGELFFGEGSRLTVL.